This TCR beta chain is from a study of T cells after yellow fever vaccination. Points from the study as a whole: Some clonotypes were seen in both the CD4 and the CD8 compartments. These made up a small share and likely arose from convergent recombination.

Germline CDR1 LNHNV, CDR2 YYDKDF (reference sequence). This CDR3 has 16 amino acids. J was trimmed by 1 base and V by 0 bases; bases with no gene match: 2. This clonotype was counted at least ten times. No antigen is known for it. TCRdb passed the 5' RACE reads through MiXCR, listing each CDR3 protein once. The sample yields some 400,000 distinct CDR3 sequences, 6.2% seen once. The V gene is TRBV15, the J gene TRBJ2-3; 9 bases match TRBD2. The material sequenced was PBMCs, taken 5 days after the yellow fever booster vaccination. This TCR came from a man in his thirties or forties who received the YFV17D yellow fever vaccine. The CDR3 sequence is CATSRDSGRRTDTQYF. In DNA form, the CDR3 reads TGTGCCACCAGCAGAGATAGCGGGAGACGCACAGATACGCAGTATTTT.